This T cell receptor beta chain originates from a study of blood T cell repertoires in COVID-19. Study overall: Sample material is recorded as cDNA or gDNA derived from T cells, B-cell-depleted T cells, or PBMCs.

Produced via immunoSEQ multiplex PCR; TCRdb's table is partial and in-frame only. Of around 230,000 clones in the sample, just under 90% were seen once. V was clipped by 5 bases and J by 6 bases; unmatched bases: 10. Germline CDR1 LNHDA, CDR2 SQIVND (reference sequence). The CDR3 loop spans 15 amino acids. This clone has just one count. Those who participated ranged in age from about 18 to 89 years and resided in 20 to 25 US areas. Cohorts were assigned according to the clinical history that participants reported. The origin of this receptor is a woman younger than 45 with acute COVID-19. Specimen: PBMCs or T cells enriched from blood (not recorded which). The chain carries TRBV19 and TRBJ1-2; 9 bases align to TRBD1. The CDR3 DNA is TGTGCCAGTAGTGCAGGGGACAGGGAATGGGATGGCTACACCTTC. Translating gives CASSAGDREWDGYTF.